These T cell receptor beta chains were read from a single sample in a study of T cell repertoires in cytomegalovirus infection. Antigen specificity for these receptors is unknown. TCRdb recomputed calls from the reads with MiXCR, one row per CDR3 protein. The sample yields more than 250,000 distinct CDR3 sequences, roughly 25% seen once. This material consisted of cultured PBMCs, taken from culture after CMV antigen stimulation. The origin of the receptors is a human donor in good health (CMV status not recorded). Some clones in this sample may be carry-over from other donors' samples. CDR3s include the opening cysteine and the closing phenylalanine or tryptophan. A D gene is named only where the DNA matches it firmly. Not all rows give a size; the values are once, few, many and, for expanded clones, a class.

few,TRBV28,TRBJ2-2,TRBD2,TGTGCCAGCAGTTTTTTCGGGACTAGGGGGACCGGGGAGCTGTTTTTT,CASSFFGTRGTGELFF
.,TRBV3-1,TRBJ2-4,TRBD1,TGTGCCAGCAGCGGTTTACAGGGGGACATTCAGTACTTC,CASSGLQGDIQYF
.,TRBV15,TRBJ2-3,.,TGTGCCACCAGTTCGCTAGGGCCAGATACGCAGTATTTT,CATSSLGPDTQYF
few,TRBV12-3/TRBV12-4,TRBJ2-7,TRBD1,TGTGCCAGCAGTAAATCGACAGGGGGGAATGCCGAGCAGTACTTC,CASSKSTGGNAEQYF
.,TRBV7-8,TRBJ2-5,TRBD2,TGTGCCAGCAGCTTAGAACTGGCCAGCGGGAGGGTCGAGACCCAGTACTTC,CASSLELASGRVETQYF
few,TRBV6-5,TRBJ2-3,.,TGTGCCAGCAGTTACTCGGTTCCGAGGGGGTATGTAACAGATACGCAGTATTTT,CASSYSVPRGYVTDTQYF
few,TRBV7-2,TRBJ2-5,.,TGTGCCAGCAGCTTAGCACGAGACTACCAAGAGACCCAGTACTTC,CASSLARDYQETQYF
.,TRBV19,TRBJ1-2,.,TGTGCCAGCAGTGATCCTAACTATGGCTACACCTTC,CASSDPNYGYTF
.,TRBV5-4,TRBJ2-5,.,TGTGCCAGCAGCCCCGTGGGGGGAAGGCAAGAGACCCAGTACTTC,CASSPVGGRQETQYF
.,TRBV27,TRBJ2-7,TRBD1,TGTGCCAGCAGCCTACTAGGACAGGAACCCTACGAGCAGTACTTC,CASSLLGQEPYEQYF
.,TRBV7-3,TRBJ1-2,.,TGTGCCAGCAGCCGGGATCAGGGCTACACCTTC,CASSRDQGYTF
.,TRBV14,TRBJ2-7,.,TGTGCCAGCAGCCAAGGGGATCTTTTTAACGGCGAGCAGTACTTC,CASSQGDLFNGEQYF
.,TRBV5-5,TRBJ2-5,.,TGTGCCAGCAGCTTAACACAGGGATTTATTGAGACCCAGTACTTC,CASSLTQGFIETQYF